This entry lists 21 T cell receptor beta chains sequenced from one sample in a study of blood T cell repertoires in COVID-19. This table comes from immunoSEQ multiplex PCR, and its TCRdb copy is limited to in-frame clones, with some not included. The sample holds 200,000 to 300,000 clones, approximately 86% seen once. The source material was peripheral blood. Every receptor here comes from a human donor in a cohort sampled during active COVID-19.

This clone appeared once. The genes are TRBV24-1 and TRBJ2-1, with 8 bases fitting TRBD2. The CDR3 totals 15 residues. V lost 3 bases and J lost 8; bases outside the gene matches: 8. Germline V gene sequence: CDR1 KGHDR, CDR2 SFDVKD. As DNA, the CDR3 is TGTGCCACCAGTGATCAAGGCGGGAGGCTATATGAGCAGTTCTTC. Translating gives CATSDQGGRLYEQFF.

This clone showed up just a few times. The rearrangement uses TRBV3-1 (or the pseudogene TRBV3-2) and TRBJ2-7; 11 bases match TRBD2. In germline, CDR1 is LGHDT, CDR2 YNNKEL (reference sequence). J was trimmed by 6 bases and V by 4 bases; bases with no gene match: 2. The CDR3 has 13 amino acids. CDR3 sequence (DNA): TGTGCCAGCAGCCGAGGACTAGCGGGCGAGCAGTACTTC. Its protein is CASSRGLAGEQYF.

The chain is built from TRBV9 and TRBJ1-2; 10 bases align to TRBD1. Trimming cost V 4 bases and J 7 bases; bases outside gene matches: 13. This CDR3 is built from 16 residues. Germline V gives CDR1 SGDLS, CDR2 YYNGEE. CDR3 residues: CASSPTIDRGRGGYTF. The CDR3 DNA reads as TGTGCCAGCAGCCCGACGATCGACAGGGGGCGCGGTGGCTACACCTTC.

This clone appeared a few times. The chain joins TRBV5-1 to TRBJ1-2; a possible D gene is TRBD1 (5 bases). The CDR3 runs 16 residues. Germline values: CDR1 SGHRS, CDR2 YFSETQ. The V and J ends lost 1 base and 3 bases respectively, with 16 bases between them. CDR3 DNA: TGCGCCAGCAGCTTGAGGGGCCAGGGCGGGGACTATGGCTACACCTTC. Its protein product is CASSLRGQGGDYGYTF. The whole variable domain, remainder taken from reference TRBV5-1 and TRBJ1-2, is KAGVTQTPRYLIKTRGQQVTLSCSPISGHRSVSWYQQTPGQGLQFLFEYFSETQRNKGNFPGRFSGRQFSNSRSEMNVSTLELGDSALYLCASSLRGQGGDYGYTFGSGTRLTVV.

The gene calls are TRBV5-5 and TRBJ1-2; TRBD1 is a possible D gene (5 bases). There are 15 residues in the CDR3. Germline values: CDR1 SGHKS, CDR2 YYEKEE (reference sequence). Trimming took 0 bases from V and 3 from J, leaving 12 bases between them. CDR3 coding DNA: TGTGCCAGCAGCTTGGCCGCAGGGAGGGACTATGGCTACACCTTC. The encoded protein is CASSLAAGRDYGYTF.

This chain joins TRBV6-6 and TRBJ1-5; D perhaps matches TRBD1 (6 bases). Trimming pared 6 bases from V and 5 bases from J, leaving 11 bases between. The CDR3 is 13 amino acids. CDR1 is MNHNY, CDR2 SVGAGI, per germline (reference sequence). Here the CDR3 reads CASRGYRDQPQHF. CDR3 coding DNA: TGTGCCAGCAGGGGCTACAGGGATCAGCCCCAGCATTTT.

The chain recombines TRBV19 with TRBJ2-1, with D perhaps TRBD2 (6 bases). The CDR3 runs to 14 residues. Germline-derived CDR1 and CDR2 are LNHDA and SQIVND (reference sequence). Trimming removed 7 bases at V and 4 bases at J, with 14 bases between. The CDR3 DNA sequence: TGTGCCAGTACCCCCGGGACTGGTTACAATGAGCAGTTCTTC. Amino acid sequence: CASTPGTGYNEQFF.

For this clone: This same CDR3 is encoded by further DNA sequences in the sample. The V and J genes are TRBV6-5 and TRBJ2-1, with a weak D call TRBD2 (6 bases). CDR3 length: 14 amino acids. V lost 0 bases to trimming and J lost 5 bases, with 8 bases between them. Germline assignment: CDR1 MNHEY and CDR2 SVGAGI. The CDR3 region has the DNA TGTGCCAGCAGTTACTCGCGGGGAAACAATGAGCAGTTCTTC. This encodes CASSYSRGNNEQFF.

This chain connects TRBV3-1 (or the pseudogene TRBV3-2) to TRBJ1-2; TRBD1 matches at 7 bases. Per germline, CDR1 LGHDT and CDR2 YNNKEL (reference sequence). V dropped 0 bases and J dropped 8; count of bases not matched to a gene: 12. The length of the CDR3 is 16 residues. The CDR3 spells CASSQDNLGQLGGYTF. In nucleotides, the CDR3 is TGTGCCAGCAGCCAAGATAATTTGGGACAGCTGGGGGGCTACACCTTC.

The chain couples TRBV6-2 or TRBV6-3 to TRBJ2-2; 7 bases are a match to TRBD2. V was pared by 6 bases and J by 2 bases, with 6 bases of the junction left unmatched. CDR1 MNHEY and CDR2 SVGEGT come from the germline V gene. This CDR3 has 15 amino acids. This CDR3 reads CASSRGGDNTGELFF. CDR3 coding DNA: TGTGCCAGCAGCCGTGGGGGGGATAACACCGGGGAGCTGTTTTTT.

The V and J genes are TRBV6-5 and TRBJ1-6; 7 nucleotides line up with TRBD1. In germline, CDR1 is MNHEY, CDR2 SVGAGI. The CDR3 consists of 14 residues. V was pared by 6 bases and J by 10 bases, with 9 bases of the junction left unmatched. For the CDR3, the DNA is TGTGCCAGCAGCTCTCGGGACAGTCGGTCACCCCTCCACTTT. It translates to CASSSRDSRSPLHF.

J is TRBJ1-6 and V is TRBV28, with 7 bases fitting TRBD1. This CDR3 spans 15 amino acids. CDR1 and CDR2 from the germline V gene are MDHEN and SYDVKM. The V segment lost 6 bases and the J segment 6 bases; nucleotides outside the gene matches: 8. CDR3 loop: CASSLVAGGNSPLHF. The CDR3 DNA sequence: TGTGCCAGCAGCCTGGTGGCAGGGGGTAATTCACCCCTCCACTTT.

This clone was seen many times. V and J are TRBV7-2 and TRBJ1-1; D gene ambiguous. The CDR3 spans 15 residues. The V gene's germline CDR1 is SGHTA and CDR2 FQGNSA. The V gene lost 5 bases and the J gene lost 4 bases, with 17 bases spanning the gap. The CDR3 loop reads CASSGVAGWATEAFF. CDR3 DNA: TGTGCCAGCAGCGGAGTCGCGGGCTGGGCCACTGAAGCTTTCTTT.

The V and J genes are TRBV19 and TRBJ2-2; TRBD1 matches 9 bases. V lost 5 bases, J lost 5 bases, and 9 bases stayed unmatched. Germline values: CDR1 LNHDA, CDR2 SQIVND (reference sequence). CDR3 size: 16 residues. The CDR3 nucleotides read TGTGCCAGTAGTTTTACCGGGACAGGGCATACCGGGGAGCTGTTTTTT. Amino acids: CASSFTGTGHTGELFF.

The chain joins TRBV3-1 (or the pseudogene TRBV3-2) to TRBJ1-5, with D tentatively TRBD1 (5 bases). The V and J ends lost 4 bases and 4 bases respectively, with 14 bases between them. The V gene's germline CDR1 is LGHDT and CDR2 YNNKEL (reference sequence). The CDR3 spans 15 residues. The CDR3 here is CASSPLGRTNQPQHF. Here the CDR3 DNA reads TGTGCCAGCAGCCCCCTAGGACGGACAAATCAGCCCCAGCATTTT.

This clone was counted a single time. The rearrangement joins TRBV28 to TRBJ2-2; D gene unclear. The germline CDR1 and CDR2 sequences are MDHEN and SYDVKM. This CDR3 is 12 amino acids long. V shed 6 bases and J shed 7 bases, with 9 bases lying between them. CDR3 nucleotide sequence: TGTGCCAGCAGCTTAGAACTCGGGGAGCTGTTTTTT. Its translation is CASSLELGELFF.

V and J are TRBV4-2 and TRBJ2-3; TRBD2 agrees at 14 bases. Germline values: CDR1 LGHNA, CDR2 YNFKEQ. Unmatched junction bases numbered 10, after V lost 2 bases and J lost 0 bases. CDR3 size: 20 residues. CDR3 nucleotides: TGTGCCAGCAGCCAACCGGGACTAGCGGGGGATACTACTAGCACAGATACGCAGTATTTT. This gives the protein CASSQPGLAGDTTSTDTQYF.

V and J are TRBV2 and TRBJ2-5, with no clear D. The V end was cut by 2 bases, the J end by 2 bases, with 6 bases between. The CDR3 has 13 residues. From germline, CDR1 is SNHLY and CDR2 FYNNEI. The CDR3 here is CASSENMQETQYF. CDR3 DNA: TGTGCCAGCAGTGAAAACATGCAAGAGACCCAGTACTTC.

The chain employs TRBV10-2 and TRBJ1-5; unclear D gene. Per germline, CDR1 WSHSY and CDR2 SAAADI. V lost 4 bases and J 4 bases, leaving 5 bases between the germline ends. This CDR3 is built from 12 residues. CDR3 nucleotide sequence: TGCGCCAGCAGTGCGGGGAATCAGCCCCAGCATTTT. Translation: CASSAGNQPQHF.

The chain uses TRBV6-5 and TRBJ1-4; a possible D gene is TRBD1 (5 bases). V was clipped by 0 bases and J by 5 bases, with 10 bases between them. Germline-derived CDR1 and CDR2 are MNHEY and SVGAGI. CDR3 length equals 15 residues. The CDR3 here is CASSYSTGVNEKLFF. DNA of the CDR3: TGTGCCAGCAGTTACTCGACGGGGGTGAATGAAAAACTGTTTTTT.

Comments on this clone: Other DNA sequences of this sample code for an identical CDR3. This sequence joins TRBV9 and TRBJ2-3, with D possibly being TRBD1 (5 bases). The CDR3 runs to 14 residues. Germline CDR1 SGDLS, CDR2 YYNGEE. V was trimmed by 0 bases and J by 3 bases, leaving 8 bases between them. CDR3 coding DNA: TGTGCCAGCAGCGTAGGAAGGGGTACAGATACGCAGTATTTT. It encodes CASSVGRGTDTQYF.